The clone carrying this TCR beta chain was observed a handful of times. Its antigen is still unknown. The authors incorporated unique molecular identifiers into the TCR beta cDNA libraries. There were roughly 0.95 to 10 million T cells, and 450,000 to 550,000 cDNA molecules came from them. TCRdb processed the PCR reads anew with MiXCR; each CDR3 protein has one entry. The profile covers 750,000 to 950,000 distinct CDR3 sequences, with roughly half appearing a single time and approximately 4.3% taken by the ten largest. Trimming pared 7 bases from V and 5 bases from J, leaving 36 bases between. Germline-derived CDR1 and CDR2 are SQVTM and ANQGSEA. CDR3 length: 20 amino acids. This sample is part of a study of post-analysis software for immune sequencing data. Whole-study context: Relapsing-remitting, secondary progressive and progressive-relapsing forms made up the multiple sclerosis disease courses.

Study-wide findings and caveats: Same-batch preparations were strongly co-clustered by F measure. Controls had lower frequencies than patients of roughly five TRBV segments, which included TRBV5-6, TRBV5-1 and TRBV20-1. Normalized Chao1 diversity in multiple sclerosis patients fell significantly below that of controls.

The sequencing sample was made of blood. The TCR sequence derives from a girl aged 5 to 17 with multiple sclerosis. This chain joins TRBV29-1 and TRBJ2-1, with D maybe TRBD1 (7 bases). The CDR3 sequence: CSARRSAGGFRVRIHNEQFF. The CDR3 DNA reads TGCAGCGCCCGCCGGTCGGCAGGGGGGTTTAGGGTTCGAATTCACAATGAGCAGTTCTTC.